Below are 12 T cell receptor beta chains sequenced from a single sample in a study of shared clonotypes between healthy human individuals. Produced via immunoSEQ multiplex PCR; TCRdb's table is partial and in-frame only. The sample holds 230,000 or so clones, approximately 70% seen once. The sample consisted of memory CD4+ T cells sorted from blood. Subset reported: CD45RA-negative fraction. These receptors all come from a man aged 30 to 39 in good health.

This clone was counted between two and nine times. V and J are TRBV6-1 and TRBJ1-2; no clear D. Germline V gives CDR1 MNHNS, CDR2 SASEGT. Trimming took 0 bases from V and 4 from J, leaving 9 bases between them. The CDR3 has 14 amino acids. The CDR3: CASSEAIIGYGYTF. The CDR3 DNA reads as TGTGCCAGCAGTGAAGCCATTATCGGCTATGGCTACACCTTC.

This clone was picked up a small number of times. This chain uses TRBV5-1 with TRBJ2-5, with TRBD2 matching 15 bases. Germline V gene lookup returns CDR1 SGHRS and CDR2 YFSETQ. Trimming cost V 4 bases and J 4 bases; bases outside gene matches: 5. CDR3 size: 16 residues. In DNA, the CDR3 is TGCGCCAGCAGCCCGGGACTAGCGGGAGGAATAGAGACCCAGTACTTC. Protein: CASSPGLAGGIETQYF.

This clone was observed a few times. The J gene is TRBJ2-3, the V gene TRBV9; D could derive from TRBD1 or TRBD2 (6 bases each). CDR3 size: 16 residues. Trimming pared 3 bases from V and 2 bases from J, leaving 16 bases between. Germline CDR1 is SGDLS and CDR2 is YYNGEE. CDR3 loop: CASSAGASQITDTQYF. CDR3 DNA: TGTGCCAGCAGCGCGGGGGCATCACAAATCACAGATACGCAGTATTTT.

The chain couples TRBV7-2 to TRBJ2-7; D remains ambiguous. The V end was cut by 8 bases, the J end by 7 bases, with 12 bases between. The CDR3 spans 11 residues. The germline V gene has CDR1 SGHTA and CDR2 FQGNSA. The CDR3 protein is CASGVLREQYF. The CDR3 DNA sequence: TGTGCCAGCGGAGTATTAAGGGAGCAGTACTTC.

The CDR3 reads CASSLGRAEETQYF. The CDR3 DNA follows: TGCGCCAGTTCTCTGGGCAGGGCGGAGGAGACCCAGTACTTC. The chain has TRBV5-1 and TRBJ2-5, with D maybe TRBD1 (5 bases). Looked up from germline, CDR1 is SGHRS and CDR2 is YFSETQ. V dropped 8 bases and J dropped 5 bases, with 19 bases sitting between them. CDR3 length equals 14 residues.

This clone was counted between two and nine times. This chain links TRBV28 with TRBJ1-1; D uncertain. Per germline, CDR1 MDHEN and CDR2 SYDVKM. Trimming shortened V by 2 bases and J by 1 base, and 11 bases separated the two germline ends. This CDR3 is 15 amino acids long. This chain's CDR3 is CASSLRVAANTEAFF. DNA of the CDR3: TGTGCCAGCAGTTTAAGGGTCGCAGCGAACACTGAAGCTTTCTTT.

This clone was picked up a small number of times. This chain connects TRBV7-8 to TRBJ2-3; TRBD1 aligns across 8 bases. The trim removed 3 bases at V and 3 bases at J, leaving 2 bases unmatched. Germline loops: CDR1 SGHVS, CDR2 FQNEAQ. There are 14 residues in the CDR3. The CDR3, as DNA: TGTGCCAGCAGCTTCAGGGGGCGGACAGATACGCAGTATTTT. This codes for CASSFRGRTDTQYF.

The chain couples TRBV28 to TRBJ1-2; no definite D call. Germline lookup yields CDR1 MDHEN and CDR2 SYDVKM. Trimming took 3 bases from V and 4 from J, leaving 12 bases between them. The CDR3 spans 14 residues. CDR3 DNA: TGTGCCAGCAGTTTGATGTCACAGATCTATGGCTACACCTTC. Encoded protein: CASSLMSQIYGYTF.

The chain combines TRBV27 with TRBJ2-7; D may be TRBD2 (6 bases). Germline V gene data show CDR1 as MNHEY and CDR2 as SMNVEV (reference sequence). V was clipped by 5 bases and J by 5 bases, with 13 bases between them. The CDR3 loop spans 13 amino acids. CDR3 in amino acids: CASSPRTTNEQYF. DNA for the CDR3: TGTGCCAGCAGTCCGCGGACTACAAACGAGCAGTACTTC.

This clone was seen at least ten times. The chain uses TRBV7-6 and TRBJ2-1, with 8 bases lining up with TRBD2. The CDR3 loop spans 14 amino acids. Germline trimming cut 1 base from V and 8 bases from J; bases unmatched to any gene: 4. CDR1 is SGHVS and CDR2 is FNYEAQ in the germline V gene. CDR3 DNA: TGTGCCAGCAGCTTAGGGGGGACTAGTCATGAGCAGTTCTTC. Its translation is CASSLGGTSHEQFF.

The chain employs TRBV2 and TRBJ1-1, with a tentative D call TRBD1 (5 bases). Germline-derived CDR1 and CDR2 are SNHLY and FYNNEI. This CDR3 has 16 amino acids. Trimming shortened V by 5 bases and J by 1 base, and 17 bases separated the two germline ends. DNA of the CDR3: TGTGCCAGCAGTCCTCTATTATTGGACACGAACACTGAAGCTTTCTTT. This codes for CASSPLLLDTNTEAFF.

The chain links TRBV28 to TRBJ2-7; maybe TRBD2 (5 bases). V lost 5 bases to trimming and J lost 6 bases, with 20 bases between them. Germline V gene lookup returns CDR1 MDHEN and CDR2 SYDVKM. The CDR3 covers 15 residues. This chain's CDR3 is CASSTPSSRSLEQYF. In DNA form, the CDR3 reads TGTGCCAGCAGTACTCCTAGCTCGCGGTCGCTCGAGCAGTACTTC.